Following are 7 T cell receptor beta chains from one sample sequenced in a study of tumor-infiltrating lymphocytes in primary liver carcinoma. Germline DNA was extracted alongside blood RNA, which was obtained from unsorted whole blood. Researchers generated TCR beta cDNA from roughly 520 ng of total RNA, relying on a constant-region primer. Libraries covering TCR beta were generated through three nested multiplex PCR rounds (using a slightly modified ARM-PCR). Amplification in the first two PCR rounds was performed using TRBV1-TRBV30 forward primers and a C-beta reverse primer for around 11 cycles each. Each CDR3 protein is one row after TCRdb ran MiXCR on the multiplex PCR reads. This table holds 300,000 to 400,000 distinct CDR3 sequences, around three fifths found once. The sample comprised peripheral blood. The receptors were sampled from a man aged 35-49 years with primary liver carcinoma and hepatitis B virus infection.

As concerns this clonotype: The junction departs from the called germline gene at one end, perhaps through a read error. The V and J genes are TRBV12-3 or TRBV12-4 and TRBJ2-5, with D maybe TRBD2 (7 bases). CDR3 size: 14 residues. The DNA of the CDR3 is TGTGCCAGCGGTTTAGGGGGGGGGAGAGAGACCCAGTACTTC. It yields the protein CASGLGGGRETQYF.

Turning to this clonotype: This clone may be a read error of a much larger clone one base away. The V call is TRBV4-1, the J call TRBJ1-3; 7 nucleotides match TRBD1. Germline CDR1 is MGHRA and CDR2 is YSYEKL. This CDR3 is built from 14 residues. CDR3 DNA: TGCGCCAGCGGACTACAGGGGTCTGTAAACACCATATATTTT. It translates to CASGLQGSVNTIYF.

As regards this clonotype: A much larger clone lies one base from this, so it may be a read error. The CDR3 protein is CASSLLGQSNSPLHF. The CDR3 region has the DNA TGCGCCAGCAGCTTGTTGGGACAGAGTAATTCACCCCTCCACTTT. The chain combines TRBV5-1 with TRBJ1-6; 7 nucleotides line up with TRBD1. Germline values: CDR1 SGHRS, CDR2 YFSETQ. The junction had 4 bases not matched to a gene; V was cut back by 1 base and J by 6 bases. The CDR3 covers 15 residues. Full variable domain (rest looked up from reference TRBV5-1 and TRBJ1-6): KAGVTQTPRYLIKTRGQQVTLSCSPISGHRSVSWYQQTPGQGLQFLFEYFSETQRNKGNFPGRFSGRQFSNSRSEMNVSTLELGDSALYLCASSLLGQSNSPLHFGNGTRLTVT.

This clonotype was recorded many times. This sequence joins TRBV4-1 and TRBJ2-7; 10 nucleotides line up with TRBD2. J gave up 4 bases and V 4 bases, and 10 bases lay outside the gene matches. The germline gives CDR1 MGHRA, CDR2 YSYEKL. This CDR3 contains 16 residues. CDR3: CASSPSPGLALYEQYF. The CDR3 DNA sequence: TGCGCCAGCAGCCCTAGCCCGGGACTAGCGCTGTACGAGCAGTACTTC.

This clonotype was seen once. One end of the junction is discordant with germline, which a read error may explain. J is TRBJ2-3 and V is TRBV6-6; D remains unclear. Germline V gene sequence: CDR1 MNHNY, CDR2 SVGAGI (reference sequence). CDR3 length: 17 amino acids. The CDR3 protein is CANSYSPGPDLTDTQYF. In DNA form, the CDR3 reads TGTGCCAACAGTTACAGCCCTGGGCCCGACCTCACAGATACGCAGTATTTT.

Notes on this clonotype: A much larger clone sits a single nucleotide away, making a read error possible. This chain connects TRBV10-3 to TRBJ2-4; D perhaps matches TRBD1 (6 bases). V shed 5 bases and J shed 10 bases, with 15 bases lying between them. This CDR3 spans 13 amino acids. Looked up from germline, CDR1 is ENHRY and CDR2 is SYGVKD. CDR3 sequence reads: CAISSLDSVIQYF. DNA for the CDR3: TGTGCCATCAGTTCTTTGGACAGCGTTATTCAGTACTTC.

About this clonotype: This CDR3 fails to terminate in the conserved phenylalanine or tryptophan, so it likely reflects a read error. The chain combines TRBV28 with TRBJ2-7; weak D call: TRBD2 (6 bases). There are 13 residues in the CDR3. CDR1 is MDHEN and CDR2 is SYDVKM in the germline V gene. The CDR3 protein is CASSDREVDEQYL. The CDR3 region has the DNA TGTGCCAGCAGTGATAGGGAGGTGGACGAACAGTACTTA.